These T cell receptor beta chains were read from a single sample in a study of radiotherapy plus CTLA-4 blockade in lung cancer. TCRdb keeps only in-frame clones here, not all; method: immunoSEQ multiplex PCR. Of 45,000 to 55,000 clones listed, approximately 86% are singletons. Sequences were derived from peripheral blood, sampled from a patient treated with radiotherapy plus ipilimumab. These receptors were collected from a human donor with non-small cell lung cancer that progressed on radiotherapy plus ipilimumab. Some clones in this sample may be carry-over from other donors' samples. Both conserved end residues are part of each CDR3. The D gene is left open where the match is weak. Clone size is shown for a subset of rows, as once, few, many or a class of expanded clone.

cdr3_length d_call clone_size j_call v_call cdr3_aa cdr3_nt
16 TRBD2 . TRBJ2-1 TRBV6-5 CASSYEWTSGHNEQFF TGTGCCAGCAGTTACGAGTGGACTAGCGGACACAATGAGCAGTTCTTC
17 TRBD1 . TRBJ1-2 TRBV10-3 CAIMVPGTGEEVDGYTF TGTGCCATCATGGTTCCCGGGACAGGGGAAGAAGTTGATGGCTACACCTTC
14 . . TRBJ2-1 TRBV2 CASSELFSYNEQFF TGTGCCAGCAGTGAACTCTTTTCCTACAATGAGCAGTTCTTC
14 . . TRBJ1-1 TRBV2 CASRPTNMNTEAFF TGTGCCAGCAGGCCGACAAACATGAACACTGAAGCTTTCTTT
16 . once TRBJ1-3 TRBV7-2 CASSLTVPSGGNTIYF TGTGCCAGCAGCCTCACGGTGCCGTCGGGTGGAAACACCATATATTTT
15 TRBD1 . TRBJ2-7 TRBV11-3 CASSPGQGTSYEQYF TGTGCCAGCAGCCCGGGACAGGGGACTTCCTACGAGCAGTACTTC
15 TRBD2 . TRBJ2-7 TRBV15 CATSRDTSGTEEQYF TGTGCCACCAGTCGTGATACTAGCGGGACGGAAGAGCAGTACTTC
16 TRBD1 . TRBJ2-7 TRBV4-3 CASSRATGTGGGEQYF TGCGCCAGCAGCCGAGCAACCGGGACAGGGGGGGGAGAGCAGTACTTC
16 TRBD1 . TRBJ2-6 TRBV5-1 CASSLQGARGANVLTF TGCGCCAGCAGCTTACAGGGGGCGCGTGGGGCCAACGTCCTGACTTTC
16 . few TRBJ2-6 TRBV5-4 CASSLGQGLGANVLTF TGTGCCAGCAGCTTGGGGCAGGGCCTCGGGGCCAACGTCCTGACTTTC
15 . . TRBJ1-4 TRBV14 CASSERGVPNEKLFF TGTGCCAGCAGCGAAAGGGGTGTGCCTAATGAAAAACTGTTTTTT
17 . . TRBJ2-1 TRBV7-9 CASSLGIWQGRDNEQFF TGTGCCAGCAGCTTAGGAATTTGGCAGGGAAGGGATAATGAGCAGTTCTTC
17 . . TRBJ1-5 TRBV6-1 CASSEFGGGPRNQPQHF TGTGCCAGCAGTGAATTTGGGGGAGGTCCCCGCAATCAGCCCCAGCATTTT
15 TRBD1 . TRBJ2-7 TRBV6-5 CASSRDRGRRNEQYF TGTGCCAGCAGTCGGGACAGGGGGCGCCGAAACGAGCAGTACTTC
15 . once TRBJ2-6 TRBV10-2 CASSEVRGGANVLTF TGCGCCAGCAGTGAGGTCAGGGGTGGGGCCAACGTCCTGACTTTC
14 . . TRBJ1-2 TRBV27 CASSLAGPGYGYTF TGTGCCAGCAGTTTGGCAGGGCCTGGCTATGGCTACACCTTC
18 TRBD2 . TRBJ2-1 TRBV4-1 CASSQGTGLAGGWNEQFF TGCGCCAGCAGCCAAGGAACAGGGCTAGCGGGGGGGTGGAATGAGCAGTTCTTC
15 TRBD1 few TRBJ2-5 TRBV12-5 CASAAGTGYQETQYF TGTGCTAGTGCCGCCGGGACAGGGTACCAAGAGACCCAGTACTTC
14 . . TRBJ2-4 TRBV7-9 CASSPRLAKNIQYF TGTGCCAGCAGCCCCCGACTAGCCAAAAACATTCAGTACTTC
14 TRBD2 . TRBJ2-2 TRBV30 CAGGTSGVTGELFF TGTGCCGGAGGGACTAGCGGGGTCACCGGGGAGCTGTTTTTT
14 TRBD1 few TRBJ2-2 TRBV6-1 CASRWDRNTGELFF TGTGCCAGCAGATGGGACAGAAACACCGGGGAGCTGTTTTTT
13 TRBD1 . TRBJ2-7 TRBV28 CASRPGTGVEQYF TGTGCCAGCAGGCCCGGGACAGGGGTTGAGCAGTACTTC
17 TRBD1 . TRBJ2-1 TRBV12-5 CASGPSTGNRRGNEQFF TGTGCTAGTGGTCCGTCGACAGGGAACCGAAGGGGAAATGAGCAGTTCTTC
14 . . TRBJ2-7 TRBV10-3 CAISETGNSYEQYF TGTGCCATCAGTGAGACAGGGAATTCCTACGAGCAGTACTTC
16 TRBD1 . TRBJ1-5 TRBV7-9 CASSPLTGDSNQPQHF TGTGCCAGCAGCCCGTTGACAGGGGATAGCAATCAGCCCCAGCATTTT